This T cell receptor (beta chain) was profiled in a study of Graves' ophthalmopathy and Graves' hyperthyroidism. RNA transcripts were the template, and TCR beta CDR3 regions were amplified from them. A first-round RT-PCR used HTBI primers, followed by a second-round multiplex PCR. Via MiXCR, TCRdb re-called the multiplex PCR reads, giving one row per CDR3 protein. This sample has around 1,000,000 distinct CDR3 sequences; 35% to 40% occur once, and the top ten carry around 10%. The CDR3 covers 16 residues. J was trimmed by 3 bases and V by 5 bases; bases with no gene match: 6. From germline, CDR1 is SGHTA and CDR2 FQGNSA.

The rearrangement links TRBV7-2 to TRBJ2-7; 14 nucleotides agree with TRBD2. The specimen sequenced was peripheral blood or thyroid tissue (not recorded which). The sequence was obtained from an adult man with Graves' hyperthyroidism. The DNA for the CDR3 is TGTGCCAGCAGCCCGATAGGGACTAGCGGGGGCTACGAGCAGTACTTC. It encodes CASSPIGTSGGYEQYF.